The entry below describes one T cell receptor (beta chain). Its antigen is not known. The data originate from a study of radiation and T cells in renal cell carcinoma. V lost 3 bases, J lost 4 bases, and 4 bases lay in between. From germline, CDR1 is LNHDA and CDR2 SQIVND (reference sequence). This CDR3 is 13 amino acids long. Time point here: blood 4 weeks post-SBRT, at nephrectomy. Treatment given: 15 Gy SBRT to primary tumor, nephrectomy 4 weeks later. Nephrectomy followed 15 Gy stereotactic body radiation by 4 weeks. After SBRT, blood was collected at 2 and 4 weeks, plus baseline. Clear cell pathology was present in this patient's renal cell carcinoma. Profiled with immunoSEQ multiplex PCR; TCRdb holds only in-frame clones, not every one. The sample holds 130,000 to 150,000 clones, less than 90% seen once. Whole-study results and caveats: Top tumor clonotypes rose in blood 2 weeks post-radiation, then contracted.

Material: blood, obtained from a patient whose treatment included radiotherapy and nephrectomy. The rearrangement joins TRBV19 to TRBJ2-6; D unresolved. This clonotype was obtained from a woman aged 45-60 years with renal cell carcinoma. CDR3 residues: CASSINGANVLTF. The CDR3 nucleotides read TGTGCCAGTAGTATTAACGGGGCCAACGTCCTGACTTTC. Complete variable domain (other parts from reference TRBV19 and TRBJ2-6): DGGITQSPKYLFRKEGQNVTLSCEQNLNHDAMYWYRQDPGQGLRLIYYSQIVNDFQKGDIAEGYSVSREKKESFPLTVTSAQKNPTAFYLCASSINGANVLTFGAGSRLTVL.